Each of the 24 T cell receptor beta chains below was sequenced from the same sample in a study of blood T cells in healthy people across ages. It was with a sample-barcoded 5' primer and a J-beta primer mix that a second PCR of roughly 6 to 12 cycles was run. TCRdb re-analysed the 5' RACE reads in MiXCR, keeping a single row per CDR3 protein. The sample contains 800,000 to 950,000 distinct CDR3 sequences, just under 30% of which appear only once. The same sample was also used in a study of T cells of mothers and their children.

Sequencing input: blood. These receptors were obtained from a woman between 40 and 50 years old in good health.

This rearrangement joins TRBV12-3 or TRBV12-4 to TRBJ1-2, with a possible D match to TRBD1 (6 bases). Trimming took off 7 bases at V and 6 bases at J, with 12 bases between the two ends. The CDR3 loop spans 12 amino acids. The CDR3 DNA is TGTGCCAGCAAGGGGGTTACGGATGGCTACACCTTC. The encoded protein is CASKGVTDGYTF.

This clonotype was recorded a few times. V and J are TRBV15 and TRBJ2-1; maybe TRBD2 (6 bases). The CDR3 has 16 residues. Germline V CDR1 and CDR2: LNHNV, YYDKDF (reference sequence). Trimming took off 3 bases at V and 6 bases at J, with 18 bases between the two ends. The CDR3 nucleotides read TGTGCCACCAGCAGGGAAGGACTAAGTGGGGGCAATGAGCAGTTCTTC. As protein: CATSREGLSGGNEQFF.

The rearrangement uses TRBV7-9 and TRBJ2-1; no firm D call. Trimming left V 4 bases short and J 3 bases short, with 13 bases between. CDR3 size: 15 residues. Germline lookup yields CDR1 SEHNR and CDR2 FQNEAQ (reference sequence). CDR3 region: CASSSTQFNYNEQFF. CDR3 nucleotides: TGTGCCAGCAGCTCAACGCAATTCAACTACAATGAGCAGTTCTTC. The whole variable domain, remainder taken from reference TRBV7-9 and TRBJ2-1, is DTGVSQNPRHKITKRGQNVTFRCDPISEHNRLYWYRQTLGQGPEFLTYFQNEAQLEKSRLLSDRFSAERPKGSFSTLEIQRTEQGDSAMYLCASSSTQFNYNEQFFGPGTRLTVL.

This clonotype was detected a few times. V gene TRBV12-3 or TRBV12-4 combines with J gene TRBJ2-6, with no clear D. CDR3 length: 21 residues. Trimming stripped 3 bases from V and 0 bases from J, with 24 bases between. CDR3: CASSFILGSHTRSSGANVLTF. DNA of the CDR3: TGTGCCAGCAGTTTTATCTTGGGATCCCACACCCGGTCCTCTGGGGCCAACGTCCTGACTTTC.

This clonotype was counted only a few times. The chain employs TRBV27 and TRBJ1-2; TRBD1 aligns across 7 bases. The CDR3 is made up of 17 amino acids. Trimming took 0 bases from V and 1 from J; bases not matched to a gene: 8. CDR1 MNHEY and CDR2 SMNVEV come from the germline V gene (reference sequence). This CDR3 is CASSLSYRGVRNYGYTF. CDR3 bases: TGTGCCAGCAGTTTATCTTACAGGGGAGTCCGTAACTATGGCTACACCTTC.

Notes on this clonotype: Being one base from a much bigger clone, this may be a read error. This chain connects TRBV4-2 to TRBJ2-3; tentative D call: TRBD1 (5 bases). V lost 6 bases to trimming and J lost 10 bases, with 17 bases between them. Germline V lookup: CDR1 LGHNA, CDR2 YNFKEQ. This CDR3 spans 13 amino acids. This CDR3 is CASSMGRADAQYF. The CDR3, as DNA: TGTGCCAGCAGTATGGGGCGCGCCGATGCGCAGTATTTT.

The genes are TRBV4-1 and TRBJ2-7; tentatively, D is TRBD2 (5 bases). Per the germline V gene, CDR1 is MGHRA and CDR2 is YSYEKL. The CDR3 is made up of 16 amino acids. V lost 0 bases, J lost 0 bases, and 12 bases lay in between. CDR3 protein: CASSQEFGENSYEQYF. The CDR3 DNA reads TGCGCCAGCAGCCAAGAATTTGGGGAGAACTCCTACGAGCAGTACTTC.

Note on this clonotype: This could be a read error, since a much larger clone is one nucleotide away. This rearrangement joins TRBV7-9 to TRBJ2-7; D call uncertain. The CDR3 totals 17 residues. V lost 5 bases and J lost 3, with 23 bases in between. Germline V gives CDR1 SEHNR, CDR2 FQNEAQ (reference sequence). The CDR3, as DNA: TGTGCCAGCAGCCCAACCCGAAACACCAGACAAGGCTACGAGCAGTACTTC. It is translated as CASSPTRNTRQGYEQYF.

Note on this clonotype: The junction and the germline gene differ at one end; a read error may be behind it. The CDR3 reads CAGSLGHSGINEQFF. CDR3 nucleotides: TGTGCCGGCAGCTTAGGTCACAGCGGAATAAATGAGCAGTTCTTC. The chain has TRBV7-9 and TRBJ2-1; D might be TRBD2 (5 bases). Germline CDR1 is SEHNR and CDR2 is FQNEAQ (reference sequence). This CDR3 is built from 15 residues.

This clonotype was recorded many times. The chain has TRBV4-2 and TRBJ2-5; 7 bases fit TRBD1. Trimming cost V 1 base and J 3 bases; bases outside gene matches: 8. Germline V gene data show CDR1 as LGHNA and CDR2 as YNFKEQ. The CDR3 spans 16 residues. The CDR3 nucleotides read TGTGCCAGCAGCCAAGGGCTTGGAACAGGGGAAGAGACCCAGTACTTC. Protein sequence: CASSQGLGTGEETQYF.

The chain has TRBV30 and TRBJ1-1; D is undetermined. The CDR3 length is 13 residues. V dropped 2 bases and J dropped 2 bases, with 9 bases sitting between them. CDR1 and CDR2 from the germline V gene are GTSNPN and SVGIG (reference sequence). Written as DNA, the CDR3 is TGTGCCTGGAGTCATTCCAGAAACACTGAAGCTTTCTTT. Translating it yields CAWSHSRNTEAFF.

This clonotype was detected a few times. The chain is built from TRBV4-3 and TRBJ1-6; 7 bases are shared with TRBD1. The length of the CDR3 is 15 residues. Germline CDR1 and CDR2: LGHNA and YSLEER. V dropped 4 bases and J dropped 8; count of bases not matched to a gene: 8. The CDR3 sequence is CASSPGQAGDSPLHF. As DNA, the CDR3 is TGCGCCAGCAGCCCCGGACAGGCCGGCGATTCACCCCTCCACTTT.

The rearrangement uses TRBV2 and TRBJ2-7; TRBD1 matches 7 bases. Per the germline V gene, CDR1 is SNHLY and CDR2 is FYNNEI. The ends lost 8 bases at V and 5 bases at J; junction bases unmatched: 9. The CDR3 is 13 residues long. Here the CDR3 reads CASDNDRDDEQYF. Here the CDR3 DNA reads TGTGCCAGCGACAACGACAGGGACGACGAGCAGTACTTC.

This chain uses TRBV30 with TRBJ2-7, with 7 positions matching TRBD1. J gave up 6 bases and V 1 base, and 12 bases lay outside the gene matches. The CDR3 runs 15 residues. Germline V gene data show CDR1 as GTSNPN and CDR2 as SVGIG (reference sequence). The CDR3 DNA follows: TGTGCCTGGAGTGCGGAACAGGGGTCGGTACCCGAGCAGTACTTC. Translated, it gives CAWSAEQGSVPEQYF.

This clonotype occurred a few times. V and J are TRBV27 and TRBJ1-2; 9 nucleotides align to TRBD1. J gave up 0 bases and V 6 bases, and 2 bases lay outside the gene matches. The germline gives CDR1 MNHEY, CDR2 SMNVEV (reference sequence). The CDR3 loop spans 14 amino acids. The CDR3 DNA sequence: TGTGCCAGCAGGGGACAGGGCTCTAACTATGGCTACACCTTC. Its protein is CASRGQGSNYGYTF.

This clonotype has a handful of counts. This sequence joins TRBV7-3 and TRBJ2-3, with unresolved D. CDR3 size: 15 residues. Trimming shortened V by 6 bases and J by 2 bases, and 15 bases separated the two germline ends. Germline V gives CDR1 SGHTA, CDR2 FQGTGA. The CDR3 sequence is CASSLLHSVTDTQYF. Written as DNA, the CDR3 is TGTGCCAGCAGTCTACTACATTCGGTCACAGATACGCAGTATTTT.

This clonotype was seen a single time. The V gene is TRBV20-1, the J gene TRBJ1-5; tentative D call: TRBD1 (5 bases). The V end lost 1 base, the J end lost 0 bases, and 16 bases lay between the germline ends. CDR1 and CDR2 from the germline V gene are DFQATT and SNEGSKA (reference sequence). CDR3 length equals 17 residues. In nucleotides, the CDR3 is TGCAGTGCTAGAGGCCAGGCGGGGGGAAATAGCAATCAGCCCCAGCATTTT. This sequence encodes CSARGQAGGNSNQPQHF.

This clonotype was seen many times. The J gene is TRBJ2-1, the V gene TRBV4-3; TRBD2 matches at 11 bases. The germline CDR1 and CDR2 sequences are LGHNA and YSLEER. V was pared by 0 bases and J by 4 bases, with 11 bases of the junction left unmatched. This CDR3 is built from 19 residues. Here the CDR3 reads CASSQEYTGTSGLYNEQFF. The CDR3 nucleotides read TGCGCCAGCAGCCAAGAATACACCGGGACTAGCGGATTATACAATGAGCAGTTCTTC.

V and J are TRBV7-9 and TRBJ2-1, with 7 bases that match TRBD1. The CDR3 has 15 residues. Germline values: CDR1 SEHNR, CDR2 FQNEAQ (reference sequence). The V segment lost 6 bases and the J segment 6 bases; nucleotides outside the gene matches: 11. This CDR3 is CASRLQGTDPNEQFF. The CDR3 bases are TGTGCCAGCAGGTTACAGGGGACGGACCCCAATGAGCAGTTCTTC.

This clonotype is a singleton in its sample. The chain joins TRBV6-5 to TRBJ1-1; D not certain. V was cut by 4 bases and J by 2 bases, with 14 bases left in between. This CDR3 is built from 15 residues. Germline loops: CDR1 MNHEY, CDR2 SVGAGI. The CDR3 protein is CASSSDLLGNTEAFF. The DNA of the CDR3 is TGTGCCAGCAGTTCGGACCTACTAGGTAACACTGAAGCTTTCTTT.

The chain couples TRBV19 to TRBJ2-7; D is unclear. Trimming removed 3 bases at V and 1 base at J, with 10 bases between. The length of the CDR3 is 14 residues. Germline V gives CDR1 LNHDA, CDR2 SQIVND (reference sequence). DNA of the CDR3: TGTGCCAGTAGTATGGGGTACCCTTCCTACGAGCAGTACTTC. Encoded protein: CASSMGYPSYEQYF.

The V and J genes are TRBV9 and TRBJ1-1; no clear D gene. Trimming took off 0 bases at V and 6 bases at J, with 18 bases between the two ends. The length of the CDR3 is 16 residues. CDR1 and CDR2 from the germline V gene are SGDLS and YYNGEE. CDR3 amino acids: CASSVVIGRIDPEAFF. DNA for the CDR3: TGTGCCAGCAGCGTAGTAATAGGCCGGATAGACCCTGAAGCTTTCTTT. The variable domain in full, with the rest retrieved from reference TRBV9 and TRBJ1-1, is DSGVTQTPKHLITATGQRVTLRCSPRSGDLSVYWYQQSLDQGLQFLIQYYNGEERAKGNILERFSAQQFPDLHSELNLSSLELGDSALYFCASSVVIGRIDPEAFFGQGTRLTVV.

This rearrangement joins TRBV5-1 to TRBJ1-1; no clear D gene. CDR1 and CDR2 from the germline V gene are SGHRS and YFSETQ. V lost 6 bases and J lost 1, with 19 bases in between. There are 16 residues in the CDR3. The CDR3 coding sequence is TGCGCCAGCACCCCTGCGTGGCGGGTCGGGAACACTGAAGCTTTCTTT. It codes for CASTPAWRVGNTEAFF.

This clonotype has a count of ten or more. Possible read error: a much larger clone is one base away. The chain employs TRBV12-3 or TRBV12-4 and TRBJ1-2; D unresolved. This CDR3 spans 13 amino acids. Deletions cut 6 bases from V and 4 bases from J, with 12 bases between. The CDR3 coding sequence is TGTGCCAGCAGACCTGCGGCTTGCTATGGCTACACCTTC. Translated: CASRPAACYGYTF.